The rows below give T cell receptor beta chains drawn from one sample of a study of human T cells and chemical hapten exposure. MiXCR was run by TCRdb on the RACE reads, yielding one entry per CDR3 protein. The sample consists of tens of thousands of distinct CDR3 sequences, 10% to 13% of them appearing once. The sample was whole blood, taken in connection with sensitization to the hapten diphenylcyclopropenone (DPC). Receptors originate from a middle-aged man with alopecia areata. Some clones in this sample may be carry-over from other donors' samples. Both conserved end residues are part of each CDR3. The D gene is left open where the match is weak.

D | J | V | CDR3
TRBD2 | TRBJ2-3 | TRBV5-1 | CASKTSGSSTDTQYF
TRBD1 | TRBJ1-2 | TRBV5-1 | CASSLDRGRGGYTF
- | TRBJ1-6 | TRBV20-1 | CSARELRGFNSPLHF
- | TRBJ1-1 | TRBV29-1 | CSVERRGVTHTEAFF
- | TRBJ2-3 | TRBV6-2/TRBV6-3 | CASSRVGDSTDTQYF
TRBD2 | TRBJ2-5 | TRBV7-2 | CASSPASGRETQYF
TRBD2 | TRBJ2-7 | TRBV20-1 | CSANVGLAAEEQYF
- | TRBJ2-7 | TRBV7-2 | CASSLSPVSSYEQYF
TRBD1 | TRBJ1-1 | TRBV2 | CASNLGQGLTEAFF
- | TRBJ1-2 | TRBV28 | CASRHYLAGTGYTF
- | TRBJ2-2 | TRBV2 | CASRGTPQYGELFF
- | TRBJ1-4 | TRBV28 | CASSLWGLPNEKLFF
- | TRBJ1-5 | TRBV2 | CASSERRDNQPQHF
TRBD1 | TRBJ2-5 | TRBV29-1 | CSVADRGETQYF
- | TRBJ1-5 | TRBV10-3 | CAIAAGASNQPQHF
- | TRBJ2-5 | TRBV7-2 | CASSQTQETQYF
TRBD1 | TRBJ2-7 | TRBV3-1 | CASSLGFDRVYEQYF
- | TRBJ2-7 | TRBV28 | CASSPVRFLSYEQYF
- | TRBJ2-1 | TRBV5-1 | CASSPLEGGYNEQFF
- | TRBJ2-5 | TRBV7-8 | CASSLLGAGNQETQYF
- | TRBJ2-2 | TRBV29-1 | CSARQGGTGELFF
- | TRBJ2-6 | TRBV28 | CASRLSGANVLTF
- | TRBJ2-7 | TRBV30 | CAWSRDSYEQYF
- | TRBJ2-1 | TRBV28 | CASSSPGRGSNEQFF
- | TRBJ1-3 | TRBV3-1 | CASSQVISSGNTIYF
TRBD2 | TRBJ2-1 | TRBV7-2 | CASAGVVSYNEQFF
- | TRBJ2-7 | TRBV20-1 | CSARPFGQYEQYF
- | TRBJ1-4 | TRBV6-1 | CASITEGEKLFF
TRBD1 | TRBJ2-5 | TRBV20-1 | CSAPDRGGKTQYF
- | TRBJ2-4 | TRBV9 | CASSVGGSQAAIQYF
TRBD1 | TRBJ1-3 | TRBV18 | CASSPGTASSGNTIYF
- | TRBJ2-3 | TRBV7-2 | CASSFGGGWEDTQYF
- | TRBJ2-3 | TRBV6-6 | CASSYTGSDTQYF
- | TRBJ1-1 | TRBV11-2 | CASSLVRVNTEAFF
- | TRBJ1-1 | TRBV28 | CASTMNTEAFF
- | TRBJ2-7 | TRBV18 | CASSLLSGEITYEQYF
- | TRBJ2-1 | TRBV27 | CASSFSYNEQFF
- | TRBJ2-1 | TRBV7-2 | CASSHGHLYNEQFF
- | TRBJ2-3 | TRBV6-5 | CASSSPGVQYF
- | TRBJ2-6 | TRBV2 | CASSESQGTGANVLTF
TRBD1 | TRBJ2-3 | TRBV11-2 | CASTLQGVTDTQYF
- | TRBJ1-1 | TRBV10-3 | CAIADRNTEAFF
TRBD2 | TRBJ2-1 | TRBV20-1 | CSARVRGLASGANNEQFF
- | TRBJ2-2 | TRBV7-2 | CASSRTIPSNTGELFF
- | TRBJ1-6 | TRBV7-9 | CASSSGRQNSPLHF
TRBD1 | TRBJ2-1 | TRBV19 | CASTQKLTGGEQFF
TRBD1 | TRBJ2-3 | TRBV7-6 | CASSPTGRSTDTQYF
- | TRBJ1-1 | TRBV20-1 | CSARRGGANTEAFF